This entry features one TCR beta chain sequence. Its target is unknown. The data originate from a study of cytomegalovirus exposure and HLA in healthy donors. The study's findings and limits: Some highly shared sequence variants likely arose as a pipeline artifact. Available immune exposure information covered CMV serostatus only.

The germline V gene has CDR1 SGHNT and CDR2 YYREEE (reference sequence). This CDR3 comprises 16 residues. Trimming cost V 2 bases and J 6 bases; bases outside gene matches: 12. The primer mix had 60 Vbeta and 13 Jbeta primers. Repertoires were generated with immunoSEQ multiplex PCR, while TCRdb's copy carries only in-frame clones and drops some. Seen here are 150,000 to 200,000 clones, 70% to 80% observed once, and the top ten hold roughly 1.5%. The chain recombines TRBV5-4 with TRBJ2-3, with TRBD2 matching over 7 bases. Sequenced sample: PBMCs. This receptor was identified in a woman in her forties or fifties in good health and CMV-seronegative. CDR3 DNA: TGTGCCAGCAGCTTCGTTGGACGCGGGAGAGGGGATACGCAGTATTTT. Translated: CASSFVGRGRGDTQYF.